These 10 T cell receptor beta chains were sequenced from one sample in a study of beta chain features in type 1 diabetes. Expressed TCRB transcripts were sequenced, since all the RNA that had been isolated was reverse transcribed. Method: immunoSEQ multiplex PCR; TCRdb's copy keeps in-frame clones and lacks some. The sample lists about 210,000 clones; approximately 10% were seen once. The sample consisted of central memory CD4+ T cells from blood. The source is a man between 18 and 29 years old in good health.

A few counts support this clone. The chain joins TRBV4-1 to TRBJ2-1, with TRBD2 identical over 8 bases. In germline, CDR1 is MGHRA, CDR2 YSYEKL. V was clipped by 5 bases and J by 5 bases; unmatched bases: 11. This CDR3 comprises 16 residues. The CDR3 DNA reads as TGCGCCAGCAGCGACCCATGGCGGGAGGCCCACAATGAGCAGTTCTTC. This codes for CASSDPWREAHNEQFF.

This clone was counted a few times. The chain recombines TRBV7-9 with TRBJ2-1; D is perhaps TRBD2 (6 bases). Per germline, CDR1 SEHNR and CDR2 FQNEAQ (reference sequence). The CDR3 has 15 amino acids. Trimming pared 4 bases from V and 4 bases from J, leaving 14 bases between. The CDR3 DNA sequence: TGTGCCAGCAGCTACCCGGGACTGGCATACAATGAGCAGTTCTTC. Residues: CASSYPGLAYNEQFF. The entire variable domain, with the rest obtained from reference TRBV7-9 and TRBJ2-1, is as follows: DTGVSQNPRHKITKRGQNVTFRCDPISEHNRLYWYRQTLGQGPEFLTYFQNEAQLEKSRLLSDRFSAERPKGSFSTLEIQRTEQGDSAMYLCASSYPGLAYNEQFFGPGTRLTVL.

This clone was seen many times. The chain has TRBV4-2 and TRBJ2-4; TRBD1 matches 7 bases. V shed 0 bases, J shed 5 bases, and the junction held 1 base outside the gene matches. This CDR3 has 14 residues. The germline V gene has CDR1 LGHNA and CDR2 YNFKEQ. CDR3 region: CASSQDGTENIQYF. The CDR3 nucleotides are TGTGCCAGCAGCCAAGATGGGACAGAAAACATTCAGTACTTC.

This clone has a handful of counts. The chain couples TRBV30 to TRBJ1-2, with D maybe TRBD1 (5 bases). V was clipped by 2 bases and J by 3 bases, with 13 bases between them. The CDR3 totals 14 residues. Germline V gene data show CDR1 as GTSNPN and CDR2 as SVGIG (reference sequence). This CDR3 is CAWSNRQRHYGYTF. Written as DNA, the CDR3 is TGTGCCTGGAGTAACAGGCAAAGACACTATGGCTACACCTTC.

This clone appeared a few times. The junction departs from the called germline gene at one end, perhaps through a read error. The chain is built from TRBV6-5 and TRBJ2-3; 9 bases line up with TRBD2. Germline lookup yields CDR1 MNHEY and CDR2 SVGAGI. The CDR3 sequence is 13 residues long. The CDR3 region has the DNA TGTGCCATCAGTGAGGGACTAGCCGATACGCAGTATTTT. This sequence encodes CAISEGLADTQYF.

This clone was picked up a small number of times. The rearrangement joins TRBV10-3 to TRBJ2-3; either TRBD1 or TRBD2 may supply D (5 bases each). Germline V gives CDR1 ENHRY, CDR2 SYGVKD. Deletions cut 6 bases from V and 0 bases from J, with 13 bases between. The CDR3 spans 15 residues. CDR3 sequence reads: CAIRSGTTSTDTQYF. The CDR3 bases are TGTGCCATCAGATCTGGGACGACTAGCACAGATACGCAGTATTTT.

In this sample, this clone turned up a few times. The chain combines TRBV7-2 with TRBJ2-1, with 7 bases aligning to TRBD1. The trim removed 5 bases at V and 5 bases at J, leaving 15 bases unmatched. The germline V gene has CDR1 SGHTA and CDR2 FQGNSA. CDR3 length: 17 residues. Written as DNA, the CDR3 is TGTGCCAGCAGCCAGCCCCCCTCCGACAGGGCAAACAATGAGCAGTTCTTC. As protein: CASSQPPSDRANNEQFF.

V and J are TRBV4-3 and TRBJ2-3; tentatively, D is TRBD2 (5 bases). The CDR3 is made up of 14 amino acids. Germline V gene sequence: CDR1 LGHNA, CDR2 YSLEER. The V end was cut by 4 bases, the J end by 4 bases, with 12 bases between. CDR3 sequence: CASSPHKRSDTQYF. As DNA, the CDR3 is TGCGCCAGCAGCCCCCACAAGCGGTCAGATACGCAGTATTTT.

The rearrangement links TRBV11-3 to TRBJ2-1; D could derive from TRBD1 or TRBD2 (5 bases each). The CDR3 spans 15 residues. The V and J ends lost 2 bases and 10 bases respectively, with 18 bases between them. Germline V gene sequence: CDR1 SGHNT, CDR2 YENEEA. The CDR3 reads CASSLRSGSMGEQFF. The CDR3 DNA reads as TGTGCCAGCAGCTTAAGGTCAGGGAGTATGGGGGAGCAGTTCTTC.

V usage is TRBV5-6 and J usage is TRBJ2-7, with 8 bases lining up with TRBD1. CDR3 length: 14 residues. Trimming took 3 bases from V and 2 from J; bases not matched to a gene: 4. Looked up from germline, CDR1 is SGHDT and CDR2 is YYEEEE. Here the CDR3 reads CASSWTGIAYEQYF. CDR3 sequence (DNA): TGTGCCAGCAGCTGGACAGGGATAGCCTACGAGCAGTACTTC.